This T cell receptor (beta chain) comes out of a study of blood T cell repertoires in COVID-19. The wider study: COVID-19 samples, acute and convalescent, were from the United States, Italy and Spain.

CDR1 is SGHDN, CDR2 FVKESK, per germline. V shed 0 bases and J 3 bases; nucleotides not matched to a gene: 9. The length of the CDR3 is 18 residues. Participants, roughly 18 to 89 years old, spanned some 23 US areas. Per the original methods: Amplification from reference gene primers served as the basis for estimated nucleated cell counts. Profiling relied on immunoSEQ multiplex PCR, and the TCRdb table lists in-frame clones only, not all of them. That table furnishes V, J and clone size, whereas the DNA furnished D and trimming. Of a few hundred thousand clones in the sample, around 89% were seen once.

This chain joins TRBV14 and TRBJ2-7, with 12 bases fitting TRBD2. Sample: PBMCs or T cells enriched from blood (not recorded which). This TCR was recovered from a man aged 35-49 years who had recovered from COVID-19. The CDR3, as DNA: TGTGCCAGCAGCCAAGACCCCGCGGGACTAGCGGGCCGCTACGAGCAGTACTTC. Its protein product is CASSQDPAGLAGRYEQYF.